This T cell receptor (beta chain) comes out of a study of human T cells and chemical hapten exposure (dated by TCRdb to about 2021). Notes on the research overall: Libraries were pooled for sequencing, and per-sample TCR yields varied mainly because of small differences in library volumes within the pool. Each blood RNA sample was used to sequence both TCR alpha and TCR beta chains. The study tracked peripheral blood TCR repertoire changes in vivo during primary and secondary sensitization to the hapten diphenylcyclopropenone (DPC) in alopecia patients.

As for this clonotype: The specificity of this receptor is unknown. Base qualities are not provided; no much larger clone lies one nucleotide away.

The protocol used for the library was RACE. TCRdb shows the sequencer as NextSeq 500. Library preparation attached unique molecular identifiers to individual cDNA molecules for quantitative, reproducible TCR counting. The authors' pipeline ran thus. A median of around 96,000 TCRs per sample was observed, with a range of about 23,224 to 750,000. The Decombinator software suite was used to annotate V, J and CDR3 in the TCR reads. Every sample was subsampled to the same number of TCRs (28,000) for the PS versus PT1 abundance plots. TCRs were defined as expanded if absent before sensitization and observed at least eight times at the 2-week time point. TCRdb ran its own pipeline on the public reads, namely fastp trimming at Q25 and MiXCR clone calling, and kept in-frame beta chains. Rows are combined by CDR3 protein, so each entry shows the most common genes and DNA. What appears here as the V and J calls and clone size reflects TCRdb's work, not the paper's. The sample yields over 85,000 distinct CDR3 sequences; around 8.8% were counted once. The ten largest clonotypes hold about 3% of the sample.

The time point tag for this specimen amounts to: healthy volunteer bleed at 2 weeks. Total RNA was extracted from unfractionated whole blood collected in Tempus Blood RNA tubes. As TCR sequencing controls, five healthy volunteers were used, with blood taken at day 0, 2 weeks and 6 weeks. Cut back by 4 bases and 2 bases, the V and J ends lie 9 bases apart. The cysteine opens and the phenylalanine closes a CDR3 of 14 amino acids. Only the CDR3 region is kept as DNA, spanning 42 bases read in frame from base 1. Broader findings and caveats from the paper: Repeated subsampling changed both the strength of the expansion versus patch-test correlation and the threshold at which the correlation became significant. DPC sensitization did not change the number of TCRs with a frequency above 1 in 1000, and there was no evidence of changes in global repertoire structure.

The sequence came from a female donor in good health. Some clones in this sample may be carry-over from other donors' samples. The sample comprised whole blood. Rearrangement joined TRBV12-3 or TRBV12-4 to TRBJ2-1; the D gene cannot be resolved reliably. The DNA reads TGTGCCAGCAGTTCCCGACTCCCCTACAATGAGCAGTTCTTC. The encoded protein is CASSSRLPYNEQFF.